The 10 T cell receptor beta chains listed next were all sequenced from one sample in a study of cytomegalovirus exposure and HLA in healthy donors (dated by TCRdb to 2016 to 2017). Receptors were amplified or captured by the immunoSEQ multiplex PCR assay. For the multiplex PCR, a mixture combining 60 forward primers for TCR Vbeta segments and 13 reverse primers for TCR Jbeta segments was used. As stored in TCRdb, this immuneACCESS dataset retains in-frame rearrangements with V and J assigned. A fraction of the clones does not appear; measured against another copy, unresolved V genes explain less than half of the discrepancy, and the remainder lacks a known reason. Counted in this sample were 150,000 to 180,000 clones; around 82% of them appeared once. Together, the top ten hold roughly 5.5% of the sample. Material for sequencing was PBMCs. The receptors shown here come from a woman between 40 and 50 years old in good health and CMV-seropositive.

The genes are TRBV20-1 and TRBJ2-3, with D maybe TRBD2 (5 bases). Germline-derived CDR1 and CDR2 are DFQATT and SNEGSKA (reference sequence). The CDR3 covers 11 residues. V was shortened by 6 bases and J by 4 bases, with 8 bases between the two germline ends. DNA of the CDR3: TGCAGTGCGGAGAGGGCAGATACGCAGTATTTT. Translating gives CSAERADTQYF.

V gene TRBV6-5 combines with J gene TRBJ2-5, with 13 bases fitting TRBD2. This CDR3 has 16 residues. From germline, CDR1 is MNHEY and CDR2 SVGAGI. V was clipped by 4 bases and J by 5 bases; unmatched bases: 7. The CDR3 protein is CASSSPLAGGPETQYF. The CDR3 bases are TGTGCCAGCAGTTCCCCACTAGCGGGAGGGCCTGAGACCCAGTACTTC.

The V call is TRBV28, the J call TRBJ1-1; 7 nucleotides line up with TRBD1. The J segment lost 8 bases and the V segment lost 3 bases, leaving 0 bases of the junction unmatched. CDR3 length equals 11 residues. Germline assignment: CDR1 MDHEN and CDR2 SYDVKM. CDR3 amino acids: CASSLTGEAFF. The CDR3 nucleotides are TGTGCCAGCAGTTTGACAGGGGAAGCTTTCTTT.

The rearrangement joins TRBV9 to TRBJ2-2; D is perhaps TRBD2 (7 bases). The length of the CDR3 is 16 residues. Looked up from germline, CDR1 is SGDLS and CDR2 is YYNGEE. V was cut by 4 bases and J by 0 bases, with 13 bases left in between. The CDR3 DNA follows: TGTGCCAGCAGCTTACGGGGGGCAGCGAACACCGGGGAGCTGTTTTTT. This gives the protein CASSLRGAANTGELFF. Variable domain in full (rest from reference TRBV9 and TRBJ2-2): DSGVTQTPKHLITATGQRVTLRCSPRSGDLSVYWYQQSLDQGLQFLIQYYNGEERAKGNILERFSAQQFPDLHSELNLSSLELGDSALYFCASSLRGAANTGELFFGEGSRLTVL.

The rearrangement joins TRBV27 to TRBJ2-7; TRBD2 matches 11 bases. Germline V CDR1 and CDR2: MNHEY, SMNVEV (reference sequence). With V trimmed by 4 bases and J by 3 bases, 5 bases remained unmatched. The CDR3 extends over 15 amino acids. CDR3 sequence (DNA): TGTGCCAGCAGTTCCGTAGCGGGAGGGCTCTACGAGCAGTACTTC. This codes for CASSSVAGGLYEQYF.

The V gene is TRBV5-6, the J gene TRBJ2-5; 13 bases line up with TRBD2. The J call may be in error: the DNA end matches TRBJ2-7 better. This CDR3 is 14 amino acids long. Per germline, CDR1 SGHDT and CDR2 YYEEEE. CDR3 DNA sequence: TGTGCCAGCAGCTTTGGGACTAGCGGGACCGAGCAGTACTTC. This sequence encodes CASSFGTSGTEQYF.

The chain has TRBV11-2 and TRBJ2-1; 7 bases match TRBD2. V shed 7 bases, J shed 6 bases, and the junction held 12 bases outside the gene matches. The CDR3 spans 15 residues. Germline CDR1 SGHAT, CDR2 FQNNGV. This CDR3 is CASTLREVPVNEQFF. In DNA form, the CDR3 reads TGTGCCAGCACCCTCCGGGAGGTCCCGGTCAATGAGCAGTTCTTC.

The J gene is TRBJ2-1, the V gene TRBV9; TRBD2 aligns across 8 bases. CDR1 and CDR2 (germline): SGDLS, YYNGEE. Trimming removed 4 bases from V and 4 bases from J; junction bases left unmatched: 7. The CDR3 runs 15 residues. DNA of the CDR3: TGTGCCAGCAGCCTTGATAGCGGGAATTACAATGAGCAGTTCTTC. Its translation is CASSLDSGNYNEQFF.

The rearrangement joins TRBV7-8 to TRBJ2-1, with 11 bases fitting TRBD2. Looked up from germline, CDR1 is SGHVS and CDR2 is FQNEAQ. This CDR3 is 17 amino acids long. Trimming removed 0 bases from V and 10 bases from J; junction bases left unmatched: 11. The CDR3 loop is CASSLAQPGLAVKEQFF. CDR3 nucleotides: TGTGCCAGCAGCTTAGCTCAGCCGGGACTAGCGGTTAAGGAGCAGTTCTTC.

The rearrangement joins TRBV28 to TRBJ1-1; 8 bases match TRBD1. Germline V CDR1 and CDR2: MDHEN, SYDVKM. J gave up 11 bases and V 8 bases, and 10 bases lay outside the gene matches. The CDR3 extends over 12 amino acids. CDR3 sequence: CASGYRQGRAFF. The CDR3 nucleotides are TGTGCCAGCGGTTACCGACAGGGGCGGGCTTTCTTT.